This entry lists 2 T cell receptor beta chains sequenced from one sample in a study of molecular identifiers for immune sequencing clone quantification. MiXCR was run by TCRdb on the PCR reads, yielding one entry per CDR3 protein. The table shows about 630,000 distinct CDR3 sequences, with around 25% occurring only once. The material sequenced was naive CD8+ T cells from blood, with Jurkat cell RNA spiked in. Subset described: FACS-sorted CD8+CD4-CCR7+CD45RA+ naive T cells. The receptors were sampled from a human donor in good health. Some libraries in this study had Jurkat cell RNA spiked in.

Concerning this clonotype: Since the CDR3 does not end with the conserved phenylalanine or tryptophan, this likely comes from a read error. The chain's CDR3 is CASSLQPVSGNTIYS. The CDR3 bases are TGTGCCAGCAGCTTGCAACCCGTTTCTGGAAACACCATATATTCT. This chain uses TRBV5-6 with TRBJ1-3; D call uncertain. The germline V gene encodes CDR1 SGHDT and CDR2 YYEEEE. V was shortened by 1 base and J by 1 base, with 9 bases between the two germline ends. The CDR3 covers 15 residues.

In DNA form, the CDR3 reads TGTGCCAGCAGTTTATTGGGTGGATTGCGGGAGGGCCTTGAGCAGTTCTTC. Protein product: CASSLLGGLREGLEQFF. The chain uses TRBV12-3 or TRBV12-4 and TRBJ2-1; 9 nucleotides agree with TRBD2. This CDR3 is built from 17 residues. Trimming cost V 2 bases and J 9 bases; bases outside gene matches: 14.